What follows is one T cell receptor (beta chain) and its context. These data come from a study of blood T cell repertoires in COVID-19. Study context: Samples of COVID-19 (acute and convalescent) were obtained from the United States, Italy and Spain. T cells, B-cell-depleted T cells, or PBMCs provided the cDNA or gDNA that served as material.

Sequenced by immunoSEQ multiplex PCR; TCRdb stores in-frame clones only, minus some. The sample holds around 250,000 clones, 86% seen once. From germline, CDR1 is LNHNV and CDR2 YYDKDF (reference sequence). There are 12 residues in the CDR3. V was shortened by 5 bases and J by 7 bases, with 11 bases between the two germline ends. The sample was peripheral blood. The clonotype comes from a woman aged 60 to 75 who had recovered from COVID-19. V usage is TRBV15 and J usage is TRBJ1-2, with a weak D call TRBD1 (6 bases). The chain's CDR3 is CATSPNRVGYTF. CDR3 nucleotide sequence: TGTGCCACCAGCCCGAACAGGGTTGGCTACACCTTC.